Included here is one TCR beta chain sequence, with context. TCRdb reanalysed the reads using MiXCR and keeps one entry per CDR3 protein. The sample shows 510,000 or so distinct CDR3 sequences, about 30% of them seen only once. This entry is derived from a study of T cell repertoires in cytomegalovirus infection. Per the germline V gene, CDR1 is SGHVS and CDR2 is FNYEAQ. V was pared by 2 bases and J by 0 bases, with 22 bases between. There are 19 residues in the CDR3. The sample taken for sequencing was PBMCs. The receptor's source is a human donor in good health (CMV status not recorded). Some clones in this sample may be carry-over from other donors' samples. V gene TRBV7-6 combines with J gene TRBJ2-5; maybe TRBD1 (6 bases). Here the CDR3 DNA reads TGTGCCAGCAGCTTATCTCTTTCGGTGGACAGAGCGTACCAAGAGACCCAGTACTTC. This gives the protein CASSLSLSVDRAYQETQYF. The full variable domain, in which reference TRBV7-6 and TRBJ2-5 provide the parts outside the CDR3, is GAGVSQSPRYKVTKRGQDVALRCDPISGHVSLYWYRQALGQGPEFLTYFNYEAQQDKSGLPNDRFSAERPEGSISTLTIQRTEQRDSAMYRCASSLSLSVDRAYQETQYFGPGTRLLVL.